These 13 T cell receptor beta chains were all obtained from the same sample, sequenced in a study of blood T cell repertoires in COVID-19. TCRdb's table, derived via immunoSEQ multiplex PCR, lists solely in-frame clones and lacks some. The sample carries more than 100,000 clones, 84% recorded once. Sequences were obtained from PBMCs or T cells enriched from blood (not recorded which). These receptors came from a woman aged 25-40 years who had recovered from COVID-19.

This rearrangement joins TRBV15 to TRBJ1-5, with D possibly matching TRBD1 (5 bases). The CDR3 totals 16 residues. Trimming left V 0 bases short and J 4 bases short, with 13 bases between. Per the germline V gene, CDR1 is LNHNV and CDR2 is YYDKDF (reference sequence). The CDR3 DNA reads as TGTGCCACCAGCAGAGATCTCGGAGGGACGAATCAGCCCCAGCATTTT. This codes for CATSRDLGGTNQPQHF.

The chain recombines TRBV19 with TRBJ2-2, with 7 bases lining up with TRBD2. V shed 10 bases and J 1 base; nucleotides not matched to a gene: 12. This CDR3 comprises 16 residues. CDR1 and CDR2 from the germline V gene are LNHDA and SQIVND (reference sequence). The CDR3 loop is CATKRPSGGNTGELFF. CDR3 bases: TGTGCCACAAAGAGACCTAGCGGCGGGAACACCGGGGAGCTGTTTTTT.

This clone was recorded only once. The chain couples TRBV5-6 to TRBJ2-7; TRBD2 aligns across 10 bases. This CDR3 comprises 16 residues. Germline trimming cut 4 bases from V and 3 bases from J; bases unmatched to any gene: 10. Germline V gives CDR1 SGHDT, CDR2 YYEEEE. The CDR3 loop is CASSRVSGGSLYEQYF. The CDR3 DNA reads as TGTGCCAGCAGCCGTGTTAGCGGGGGGTCCCTCTACGAGCAGTACTTC.

The chain uses TRBV7-6 and TRBJ2-5; no reliable D call. V gave up 2 bases and J gave up 3 bases, with 16 bases separating them. The CDR3 has 16 amino acids. In germline, CDR1 is SGHVS, CDR2 FNYEAQ. CDR3 nucleotide sequence: TGTGCCAGCAGCTTATTGTCTCGGCGACAAGAAGAGACCCAGTACTTC. Encoded protein: CASSLLSRRQEETQYF.

The J gene is TRBJ2-1, the V gene TRBV4-2; TRBD2 matches 8 bases. Germline V gene sequence: CDR1 LGHNA, CDR2 YNFKEQ. The CDR3 loop spans 19 amino acids. V shed 1 base and J 2 bases; nucleotides not matched to a gene: 13. As DNA, the CDR3 is TGTGCCAGCAGCCAAGGCCTTAGTTGGACTAGCCTGACCTACAATGAGCAGTTCTTC. Residues: CASSQGLSWTSLTYNEQFF.

This clone was detected a few times. This sequence joins TRBV5-1 and TRBJ2-5; 9 bases agree with TRBD1. The germline CDR1 and CDR2 sequences are SGHRS and YFSETQ. V dropped 4 bases and J dropped 3; count of bases not matched to a gene: 4. This CDR3 spans 14 amino acids. CDR3 amino acids: CASSRWTGEETQYF. DNA for the CDR3: TGCGCCAGCAGCCGGTGGACAGGGGAAGAGACCCAGTACTTC.

This clone was counted between two and nine times. The DNA of the CDR3 is TGTGCCAGTAGTGTGACAGGGTCGGGACCCCTCCACTTT. It encodes CASSVTGSGPLHF. The gene calls are TRBV19 and TRBJ1-6; 7 bases align to TRBD1. V lost 5 bases to trimming and J lost 12 bases; unmatched junction nucleotides: 7. The germline gives CDR1 LNHDA, CDR2 SQIVND (reference sequence). The CDR3 is 13 residues long.

The V call is TRBV7-3, the J call TRBJ2-2; D is unresolved. This CDR3 contains 13 residues. CDR1 is SGHTA, CDR2 FQGTGA, per germline. V was cut by 5 bases and J by 6 bases, with 10 bases left in between. The CDR3 is CASSPTKAGELFF. CDR3 sequence (DNA): TGTGCCAGCAGCCCCACTAAGGCCGGGGAGCTGTTTTTT.

The chain uses TRBV14 and TRBJ2-1; TRBD2 aligns across 11 bases. Per germline, CDR1 SGHDN and CDR2 FVKESK. V trimming: 1 base; J trimming: 7 bases; junction bases outside the gene matches: 6. The CDR3 runs 16 residues. In DNA, the CDR3 is TGTGCCAGCAGCCAAGTGGGTAGCGGGAGGGTGAATGAGCAGTTCTTC. Translation gives CASSQVGSGRVNEQFF.

This sequence joins TRBV11-3 and TRBJ1-1; no clear D. CDR1 and CDR2 (germline): SGHNT, YENEEA. CDR3 length: 13 residues. The V and J ends lost 2 bases and 3 bases respectively, with 7 bases between them. DNA of the CDR3: TGTGCCAGCAGCTTAACCCGGGACACTGAAGCTTTCTTT. Its protein product is CASSLTRDTEAFF.

The chain recombines TRBV28 with TRBJ1-2, with no clear D. The V gene's germline CDR1 is MDHEN and CDR2 SYDVKM. With 2 bases removed from V and 0 bases from J, the gap between germline ends came to 13 bases. The CDR3 length is 16 residues. The CDR3 is CASSLDKIRANYGYTF. DNA of the CDR3: TGTGCCAGCAGTTTAGACAAAATCAGAGCTAACTATGGCTACACCTTC.

This clone was seen a few times. The chain recombines TRBV24-1 with TRBJ2-3, with D perhaps TRBD2 (6 bases). V was clipped by 4 bases and J by 5 bases, with 18 bases between them. From germline, CDR1 is KGHDR and CDR2 SFDVKD. The CDR3 sequence is 16 residues long. CDR3 nucleotides: TGTGCCACCAGTGACCCCCGGGGGTCGTTGGGAGATACGCAGTATTTT. Protein: CATSDPRGSLGDTQYF.

This clone has more than one count but fewer than ten. V usage is TRBV24-1 and J usage is TRBJ2-1; 12 bases line up with TRBD2. This CDR3 has 16 amino acids. V shed 4 bases and J 5 bases; nucleotides not matched to a gene: 5. The germline gives CDR1 KGHDR, CDR2 SFDVKD. The CDR3 sequence: CATSDPSGRANNEQFF. Written as DNA, the CDR3 is TGTGCCACCAGTGACCCTAGCGGGAGGGCCAACAATGAGCAGTTCTTC.